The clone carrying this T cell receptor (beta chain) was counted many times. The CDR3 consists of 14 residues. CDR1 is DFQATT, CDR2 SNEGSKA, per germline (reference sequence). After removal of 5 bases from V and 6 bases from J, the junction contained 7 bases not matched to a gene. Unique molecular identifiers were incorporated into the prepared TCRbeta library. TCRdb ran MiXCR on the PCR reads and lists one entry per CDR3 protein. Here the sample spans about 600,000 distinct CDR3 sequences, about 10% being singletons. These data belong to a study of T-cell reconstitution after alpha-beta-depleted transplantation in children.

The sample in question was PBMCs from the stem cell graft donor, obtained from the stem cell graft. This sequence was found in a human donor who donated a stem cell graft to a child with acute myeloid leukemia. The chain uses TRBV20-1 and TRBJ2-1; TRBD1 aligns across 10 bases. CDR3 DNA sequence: TGCAGTGCTCCGACCGGGACAGGGGTCAATGAGCAGTTCTTC. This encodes CSAPTGTGVNEQFF.